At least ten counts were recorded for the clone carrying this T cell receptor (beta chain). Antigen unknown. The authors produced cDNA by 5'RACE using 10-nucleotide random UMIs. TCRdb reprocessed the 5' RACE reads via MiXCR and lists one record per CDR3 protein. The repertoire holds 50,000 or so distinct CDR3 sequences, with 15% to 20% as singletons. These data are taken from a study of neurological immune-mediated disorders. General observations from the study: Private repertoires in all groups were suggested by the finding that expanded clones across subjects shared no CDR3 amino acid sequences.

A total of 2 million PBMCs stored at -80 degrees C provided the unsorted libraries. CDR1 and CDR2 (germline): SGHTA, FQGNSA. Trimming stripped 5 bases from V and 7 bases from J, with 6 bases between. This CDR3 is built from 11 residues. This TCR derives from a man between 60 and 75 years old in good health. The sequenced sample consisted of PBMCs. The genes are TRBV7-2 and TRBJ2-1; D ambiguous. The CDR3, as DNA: TGTGCCAGCAGCATCAGGAATGAGCAGTTCTTC. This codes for CASSIRNEQFF. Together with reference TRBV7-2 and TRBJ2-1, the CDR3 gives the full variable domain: GAGVSQSPSNKVTEKGKDVELRCDPISGHTALYWYRQSLGQGLEFLIYFQGNSAPDKSGLPSDRFSAERTGGSVSTLTIQRTQQEDSAVYLCASSIRNEQFFGPGTRLTVL.